These T cell receptor beta chains were read from a single sample in a study of identical twins. TCRdb re-called the 5' RACE reads with MiXCR, one entry per CDR3 protein. The sample carries approximately 1.8 million distinct CDR3 sequences, about 32% recorded once. Material for sequencing was cord blood. The receptors were sampled from a newborn girl in good health. The CDR3 runs from the conserved cysteine through the conserved F or W. D genes are given only for firm matches. Size is stated for part of the rows, as once, few or many counts, or as a class when the clone is expanded.

j_call v_call d_call clone_size cdr3_nt cdr3_aa
TRBJ2-4 TRBV2 TRBD2 - TGTGCCAGCATCGGGGGGGTCTTAGCCAAAAACATTCAGTACTTC CASIGGVLAKNIQYF
TRBJ2-3 TRBV7-2 TRBD2 - TGTGCCAGCAGCTTATTTGCGGGGGGCGGCACAGATACGCAGTATTTT CASSLFAGGGTDTQYF
TRBJ2-3 TRBV5-4 TRBD2 - TGTGCCAGCAGCTTGAGACGACTAGCGGGGATTAGCACAGATACGCAGTATTTT CASSLRRLAGISTDTQYF
TRBJ2-1 TRBV12-3/TRBV12-4 - few TGTGCCAGCAGTTTAAAGGGGGGCTACAATGAGCAGTTCTTC CASSLKGGYNEQFF
TRBJ2-5 TRBV20-1 - - TGCAGTGCTAGAGGACCCTGGGGGGCAACTGAGCAGTACTTC CSARGPWGATEQYF
TRBJ2-1 TRBV24-1 - - TGTGCCGCCAGTGTCAGAAGAAGCTCGGGCTACAATGAGCAGTTCTTC CAASVRRSSGYNEQFF
TRBJ2-7 TRBV29-1 - - TGCAGCGTTGAGGCAGCCGACAACCCTACCTACGAGCAGTACTTC CSVEAADNPTYEQYF
TRBJ2-4 TRBV2 TRBD2 - TGTGCCAGCAGGGGACTAGCGCTAGCCAAAAACATTCAGTACTTC CASRGLALAKNIQYF
TRBJ2-6 TRBV2 - - TGTGCCAGCAGCTTAATGGGACTTCCGACCTCTGGGGCCAACGTCCTGACTTTC CASSLMGLPTSGANVLTF
TRBJ2-1 TRBV6-1 - few TGTGCCAGCAGTGAAATGGGGGGGCGCTCCTACAATGAGCAGTTCTTC CASSEMGGRSYNEQFF
TRBJ1-1 TRBV2 TRBD1 - TGTGCCAGCAATGGGGGGACAGGGGGAGGACAAGCTTTCTTT CASNGGTGGGQAFF
TRBJ2-1 TRBV5-1 TRBD2 few TGCGCCAGCAGCTTGGATCCTAGCGGGAGGATCTCCTACAATGAGCAGTTCTTC CASSLDPSGRISYNEQFF
TRBJ2-7 TRBV20-1 - few TGCAGTGCTAGAGGGCGCGGGACCCTTCTCCCCTACGAGCAGTACTTC CSARGRGTLLPYEQYF
TRBJ1-2 TRBV18 - - TGTGCCAGCTCACCCCAGGCCTCGGGCTATGGCTACACCTTC CASSPQASGYGYTF
TRBJ2-5 TRBV27 - many TGTGCCAGCAGTTTATCGCGGGTCGAGACCCAGTACTTC CASSLSRVETQYF
TRBJ1-2 TRBV28 - many TGTGCCAGCAGTTTAACCCCCGGTCAGCATTATGGCTACACCTTC CASSLTPGQHYGYTF
TRBJ1-2 TRBV29-1 - - TGCAGCGGATCGAGAAGGGATGGCTACACCTTC CSGSRRDGYTF
TRBJ2-1 TRBV7-9 - - TGTGCCAGCAGCTTAGGGTCCCAGGCCTACAATGAGCAGTTCTTC CASSLGSQAYNEQFF
TRBJ2-5 TRBV7-9 - few TGTGCCAGCAGCTCAGGGGTGGAAGAGACCCAGTACTTC CASSSGVEETQYF
TRBJ2-1 TRBV7-9 - few TGTGCCAGCAGCCCCGGCCGGGACGCTTCCAATGAGCAGTTCTTC CASSPGRDASNEQFF
TRBJ2-3 TRBV29-1 TRBD2 few TGCAGCGTTGGCCGGGGAGGGACTAGCGGGAGAGATACGCAGTATTTT CSVGRGGTSGRDTQYF
TRBJ2-3 TRBV5-1 - - TGCGCCAGCAGCTTGTTGGCAGAGACTAGCACAGATACGCAGTATTTT CASSLLAETSTDTQYF
TRBJ1-6 TRBV10-3 TRBD1 - TGTGCCATCAGTGGCGGGACAGGGGATAATTCACCCCCCCACTTT CAISGGTGDNSPPHF
TRBJ2-7 TRBV6-6 - few TGTGCCAGCAGGTGGAGTTACGGGAACTACGAGCAGTACTTC CASRWSYGNYEQYF
TRBJ2-1 TRBV12-3/TRBV12-4 TRBD2 - TGTGCCAGCCCGACTAGCACATACAATGAGCAGTTCTTC CASPTSTYNEQFF
TRBJ1-1 TRBV29-1 - - TGCAGCGCCGCAATCAGGGGCGACACTGAAGCTTTCTTT CSAAIRGDTEAFF
TRBJ1-6 TRBV4-1 TRBD1 - TGCGCCAGCAGCCAAACGGGACAGGGTTATTCACCCCTCCACTTT CASSQTGQGYSPLHF
TRBJ2-1 TRBV2 TRBD2 - TGTGCCTCGGGGCTAGCGGGATTCCCCTCCTACAATGAGCAGTTCTTC CASGLAGFPSYNEQFF
TRBJ2-5 TRBV5-6 - many TGTGCCAGTTCCAGAGTCAGGGATGAGACCCAGTACTTC CASSRVRDETQYF
TRBJ2-3 TRBV2 TRBD2 - TGTGCCAGCAGTGAGAATAGCGGGGGTGCAGATACGCAGTATTTT CASSENSGGADTQYF
TRBJ1-2 TRBV24-1 TRBD1 - TGTGCCACCAGTGACGACAGGGTGTCCTATGGCTACACCTTC CATSDDRVSYGYTF
TRBJ2-1 TRBV11-2 - many TGTGCCAGCAGCTTATTCGGGGGCTCCTACAATGAGCAGTTCTTC CASSLFGGSYNEQFF
TRBJ2-7 TRBV6-6 TRBD2 - TGTGCCAGCAGCTACTACAGCGGGGGAACTTCGGAGCAGTACTTC CASSYYSGGTSEQYF
TRBJ2-1 TRBV5-1 TRBD1 - TGCGCCAGCAGCCATACTCCCGACAGGGGGCGCAGGAATGAGCAGTTCTTC CASSHTPDRGRRNEQFF
TRBJ2-5 TRBV6-5 TRBD2 - TGTGCCAGCAGTCTCGGGACTAGTTTGGAGACCCAGTACTTC CASSLGTSLETQYF